This TCR beta chain was identified in a study of T cell responses to AZD1222 COVID-19 vaccine. Clones were read by immunoSEQ multiplex PCR, and TCRdb kept only the in-frame ones, dropping some. The data show 140,000 to 150,000 clones, roughly 92% seen once. The germline V gene has CDR1 SGHDT and CDR2 YYEEEE. The CDR3 sequence is 11 residues long. Deletions cut 2 bases from V and 8 bases from J, with 7 bases between. As concerns this clone: The same CDR3 can be traced to other DNA sequences in this sample.

The material sequenced was peripheral blood, taken on day 0 of AZD1222 vaccination. The chain employs TRBV5-6 and TRBJ1-1; D not resolved. The sequence was collected from an adult in good health. In DNA form, the CDR3 reads TGTGCCAGCAGCTTATACAGAGAAGCTTTCTTT. The encoded protein is CASSLYREAFF.